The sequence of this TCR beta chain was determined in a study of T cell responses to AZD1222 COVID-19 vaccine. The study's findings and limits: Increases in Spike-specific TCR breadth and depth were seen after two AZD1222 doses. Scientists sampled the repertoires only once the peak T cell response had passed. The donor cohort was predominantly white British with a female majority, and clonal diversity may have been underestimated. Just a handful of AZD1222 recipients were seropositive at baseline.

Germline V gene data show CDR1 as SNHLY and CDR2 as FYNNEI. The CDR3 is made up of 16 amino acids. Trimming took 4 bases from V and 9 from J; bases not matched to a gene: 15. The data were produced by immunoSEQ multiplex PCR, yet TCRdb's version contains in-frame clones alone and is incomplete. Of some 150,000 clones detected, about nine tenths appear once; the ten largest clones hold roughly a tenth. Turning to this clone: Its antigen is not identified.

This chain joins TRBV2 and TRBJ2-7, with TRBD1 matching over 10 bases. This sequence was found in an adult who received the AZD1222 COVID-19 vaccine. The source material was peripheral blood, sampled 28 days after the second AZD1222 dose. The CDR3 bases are TGTGCCAGCAGTGCCTCCGGGACAGGGGTAAAAACTTTGCAGTACTTC. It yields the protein CASSASGTGVKTLQYF.